This T cell receptor beta chain was sequenced in a study of T cell responses to AZD1222 COVID-19 vaccine. The study, taken as a whole, reports: Females made up more of the donors, who were largely white British, and clonal diversity may have come out too low. Baseline seropositives among AZD1222 recipients totaled only 5 or 6.

Germline values: CDR1 ENHRY, CDR2 SYGVKD. The CDR3 length is 15 residues. V gave up 8 bases and J gave up 0 bases; unmatched junction bases: 4. The assay was immunoSEQ multiplex PCR, and TCRdb's table has in-frame clones only and misses some. The sample comprises around 120,000 clones, roughly 92% of which are singletons, and about 1.1% rests with the top ten. Second-dose groups at about 4 or about 12 weeks were pooled. Worth noting for this clone: The antigen is unknown.

This chain uses TRBV10-3 with TRBJ2-3, with 11 nucleotides matching TRBD2. The sample was peripheral blood, taken 28 days after the second AZD1222 dose. The receptor was isolated from an adult who received the AZD1222 COVID-19 vaccine. DNA for the CDR3: TGTGCCATCGCCGGGACTAGCGGAAGCACAGATACGCAGTATTTT. As protein: CAIAGTSGSTDTQYF.